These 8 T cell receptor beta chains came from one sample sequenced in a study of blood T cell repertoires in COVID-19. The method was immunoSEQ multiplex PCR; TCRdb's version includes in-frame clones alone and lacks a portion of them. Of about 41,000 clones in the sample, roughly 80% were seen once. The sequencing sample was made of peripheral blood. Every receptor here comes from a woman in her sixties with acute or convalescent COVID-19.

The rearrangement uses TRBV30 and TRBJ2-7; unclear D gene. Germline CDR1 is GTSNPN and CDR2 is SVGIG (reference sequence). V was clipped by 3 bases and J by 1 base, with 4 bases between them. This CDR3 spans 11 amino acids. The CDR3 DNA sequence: TGTGCCTGGAGCAGGTCCTACGAGCAGTACTTC. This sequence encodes CAWSRSYEQYF.

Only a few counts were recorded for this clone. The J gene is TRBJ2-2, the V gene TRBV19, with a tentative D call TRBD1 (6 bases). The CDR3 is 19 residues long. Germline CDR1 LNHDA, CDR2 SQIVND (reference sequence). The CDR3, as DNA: TGTGCTACTACCTTCTTCGACAGGATCGCCGGGGTCGACACCGGGGAGCTGTTTTTT. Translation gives CATTFFDRIAGVDTGELFF. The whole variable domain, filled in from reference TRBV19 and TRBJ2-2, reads DGGITQSPKYLFRKEGQNVTLSCEQNLNHDAMYWYRQDPGQGLRLIYYSQIVNDFQKGDIAEGYSVSREKKESFPLTVTSAQKNPTAFYLCATTFFDRIAGVDTGELFFGEGSRLTVL.

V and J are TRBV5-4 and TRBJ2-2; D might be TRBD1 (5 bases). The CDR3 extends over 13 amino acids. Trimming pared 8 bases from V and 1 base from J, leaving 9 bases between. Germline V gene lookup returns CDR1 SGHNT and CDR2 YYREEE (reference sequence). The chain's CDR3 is CASRTGNTGELFF. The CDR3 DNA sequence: TGTGCCAGTAGAACAGGGAACACCGGGGAGCTGTTTTTT. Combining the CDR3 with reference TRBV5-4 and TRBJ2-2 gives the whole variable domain ETGVTQSPTHLIKTRGQQVTLRCSSQSGHNTVSWYQQALGQGPQFIFQYYREEENGRGNFPPRFSGLQFPNYSSELNVNALELDDSALYLCASRTGNTGELFFGEGSRLTVL.

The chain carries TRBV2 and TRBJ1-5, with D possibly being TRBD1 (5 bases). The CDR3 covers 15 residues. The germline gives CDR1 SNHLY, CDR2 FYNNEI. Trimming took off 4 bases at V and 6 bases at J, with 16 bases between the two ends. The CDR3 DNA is TGTGCCAGCAGTGTAAGGGGATCAACTGTTCAGCCCCAGCATTTT. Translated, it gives CASSVRGSTVQPQHF.

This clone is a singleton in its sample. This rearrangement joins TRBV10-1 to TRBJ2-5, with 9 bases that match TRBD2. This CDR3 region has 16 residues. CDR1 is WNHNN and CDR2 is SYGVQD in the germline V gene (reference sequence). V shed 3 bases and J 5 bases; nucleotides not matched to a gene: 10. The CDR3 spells CASSDRREGLIETQYF. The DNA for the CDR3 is TGCGCCAGCAGTGACCGGCGGGAGGGCCTTATTGAGACCCAGTACTTC.

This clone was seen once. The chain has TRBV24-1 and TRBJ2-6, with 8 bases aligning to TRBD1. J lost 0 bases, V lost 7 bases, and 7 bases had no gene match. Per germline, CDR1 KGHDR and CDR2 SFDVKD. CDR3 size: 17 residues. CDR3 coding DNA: TGTGCCACCAGCCCGACAGGGGCCGGCTCTGGGGCCAACGTCCTGACTTTC. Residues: CATSPTGAGSGANVLTF.

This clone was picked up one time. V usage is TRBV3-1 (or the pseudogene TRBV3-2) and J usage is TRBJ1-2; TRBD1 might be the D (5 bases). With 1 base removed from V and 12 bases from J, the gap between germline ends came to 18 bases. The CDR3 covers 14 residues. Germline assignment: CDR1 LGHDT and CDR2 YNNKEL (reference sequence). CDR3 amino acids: CASSQASDTPLNTF. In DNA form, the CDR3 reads TGTGCCAGCAGCCAAGCCTCGGACACCCCGCTTAACACCTTC.

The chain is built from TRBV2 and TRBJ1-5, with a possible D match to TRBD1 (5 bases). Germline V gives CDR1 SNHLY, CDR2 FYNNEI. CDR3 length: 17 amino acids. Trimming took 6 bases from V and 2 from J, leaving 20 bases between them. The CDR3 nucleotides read TGTGCCAGCAGCACCCGAGGGAGCTCGGGGGGCAATCAGCCCCAGCATTTT. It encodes CASSTRGSSGGNQPQHF. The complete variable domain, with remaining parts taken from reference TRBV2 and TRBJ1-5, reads EPEVTQTPSHQVTQMGQEVILRCVPISNHLYFYWYRQILGQKVEFLVSFYNNEISEKSEIFDDQFSVERPDGSNFTLKIRSTKLEDSAMYFCASSTRGSSGGNQPQHFGDGTRLSIL.